The 3 T cell receptor beta chains below come from one sample, sequenced in a study of blood T cell repertoires in COVID-19 (TCRdb year 2020). Receptor amplification or capture employed the immunoSEQ multiplex PCR assay. The clones in this table, taken by TCRdb from immuneACCESS, are in-frame only. Not every clone is retained; where verified, under half of the shortfall comes from an unresolved V gene, and the cause of the rest is unknown. The sample table contains some 95,000 clones; only one count was recorded for about three quarters of them. Roughly 8.6% of the sample is held by the ten biggest clonotypes. The specimen sequenced was peripheral blood. The receptors derive from a man aged 50 to 60 who had recovered from COVID-19.

The CDR3 reads CASSQALAGVDEQFF. The DNA of the CDR3 is TGTGCCAGCAGCCAAGCACTAGCGGGAGTAGATGAGCAGTTCTTC. The chain links TRBV14 to TRBJ2-1, with TRBD2 matching 11 bases. The CDR3 totals 15 residues. With V trimmed by 1 base and J by 8 bases, 4 bases remained unmatched. Germline CDR1 is SGHDN and CDR2 is FVKESK.

V is TRBV7-9 and J is TRBJ1-3, with 12 positions matching TRBD1. J gave up 4 bases and V 5 bases, and 6 bases lay outside the gene matches. In germline, CDR1 is SEHNR, CDR2 FQNEAQ (reference sequence). This CDR3 is built from 16 residues. The CDR3 sequence: CASSPGQGAKGNTIYF. DNA for the CDR3: TGTGCCAGCAGCCCGGGACAGGGGGCGAAAGGAAACACCATATATTTT.

The chain employs TRBV10-2 and TRBJ2-7; no definite D call. There are 14 residues in the CDR3. The V gene lost 5 bases and the J gene lost 0 bases, with 11 bases spanning the gap. Germline V gene sequence: CDR1 WSHSY, CDR2 SAAADI. Here the CDR3 reads CASSPMTYSYEQYF. DNA for the CDR3: TGCGCCAGCAGTCCTATGACATACTCCTACGAGCAGTACTTC.